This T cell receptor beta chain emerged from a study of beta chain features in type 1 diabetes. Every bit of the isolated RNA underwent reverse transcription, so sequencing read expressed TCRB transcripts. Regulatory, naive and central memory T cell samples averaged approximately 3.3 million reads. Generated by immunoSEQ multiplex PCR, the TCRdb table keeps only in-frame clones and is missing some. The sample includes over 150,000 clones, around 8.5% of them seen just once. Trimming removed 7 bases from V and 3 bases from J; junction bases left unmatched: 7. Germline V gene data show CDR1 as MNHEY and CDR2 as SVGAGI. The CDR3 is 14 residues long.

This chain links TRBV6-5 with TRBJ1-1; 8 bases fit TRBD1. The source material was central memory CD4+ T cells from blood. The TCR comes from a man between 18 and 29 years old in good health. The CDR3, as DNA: TGTGCCAGCACCAGGACAGGGCTGGACACTGAAGCTTTCTTT. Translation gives CASTRTGLDTEAFF.